These 29 T cell receptor beta chains were sequenced from one sample in a study of T cells after yellow fever vaccination. In TCRdb, the 5' RACE reads were re-called with MiXCR into one record per CDR3 protein. The data contain some 500,000 distinct CDR3 sequences, 13% of them singletons. Sequencing was performed on PBMCs, taken on the day of the yellow fever booster vaccination. These receptors came from a man aged 30-40 years who received the YFV17D yellow fever vaccine.

V and J are TRBV11-2 and TRBJ1-1, with D uncertain. There are 13 residues in the CDR3. V was cut by 5 bases and J by 4 bases, with 11 bases left in between. Germline assignment: CDR1 SGHAT and CDR2 FQNNGV. The CDR3 reads CASSPGFSTEAFF. DNA for the CDR3: TGTGCCAGCAGCCCCGGGTTTTCCACTGAAGCTTTCTTT.

J is TRBJ2-7 and V is TRBV6-5, with D maybe TRBD2 (5 bases). Germline CDR1 reads MNHEY; CDR2 reads SVGAGI. The CDR3 loop spans 13 amino acids. The V and J ends lost 0 bases and 5 bases respectively, with 8 bases between them. As DNA, the CDR3 is TGTGCCAGCAGTTACTCGAGGGTCGACGAGCAGTACTTC. Protein sequence: CASSYSRVDEQYF.

V gene TRBV6-1 combines with J gene TRBJ2-7; a weak D match, TRBD2 (6 bases). Trimming removed 5 bases from V and 4 bases from J, with 15 bases in between. The V gene's germline CDR1 is MNHNS and CDR2 SASEGT. This CDR3 has 14 residues. The CDR3 DNA follows: TGTGCCAGCAGTCCGTCCGGGGGAGTTTACGAGCAGTACTTC. It yields the protein CASSPSGGVYEQYF.

V usage is TRBV29-1 and J usage is TRBJ2-2; D is possibly TRBD2 (6 bases). The germline V gene has CDR1 SQVTM and CDR2 ANQGSEA. The V end was cut by 2 bases, the J end by 2 bases, with 9 bases between. The CDR3 contains 14 residues. The CDR3 nucleotides are TGCAGCGTTGAACGGGGGAGTAACACCGGGGAGCTGTTTTTT. It yields the protein CSVERGSNTGELFF.

This clonotype was picked up a small number of times. The rearrangement joins TRBV29-1 to TRBJ2-5; D is tentatively TRBD1 or TRBD2 (5 bases each). The V and J ends lost 7 bases and 1 base respectively, with 10 bases between them. Germline-derived CDR1 and CDR2 are SQVTM and ANQGSEA. This CDR3 has 12 amino acids. CDR3 amino acids: CSGGRSQETQYF. The CDR3 nucleotides are TGCAGCGGGGGACGGAGCCAAGAGACCCAGTACTTC.

The genes are TRBV3-1 and TRBJ1-1; tentatively, D is TRBD1 (6 bases). The CDR3 runs 15 residues. V was pared by 4 bases and J by 0 bases, with 12 bases between. CDR1 and CDR2 (germline): LGHDT, YNNKEL (reference sequence). CDR3 DNA: TGTGCCAGCAGCCCGGACAGAGTATTGAACACTGAAGCTTTCTTT. It encodes CASSPDRVLNTEAFF.

This clonotype turned up a few times. This chain links TRBV6-2 or TRBV6-3 with TRBJ1-1; no reliable D call. The CDR3 is 15 amino acids. From germline, CDR1 is MNHEY and CDR2 SVGEGT. V was shortened by 0 bases and J by 2 bases, with 10 bases between the two germline ends. The CDR3, as DNA: TGTGCCAGCAGTTACTCTGGTGTAGGCAACACTGAAGCTTTCTTT. This sequence encodes CASSYSGVGNTEAFF.

This clonotype turned up a few times. CDR3 nucleotide sequence: TGTGCCAGCAAGAACAGGGGGCTTGACACCGGGGAGCTGTTTTTT. Amino acids: CASKNRGLDTGELFF. The chain recombines TRBV27 with TRBJ2-2; 9 bases line up with TRBD1. CDR1 MNHEY and CDR2 SMNVEV come from the germline V gene (reference sequence). J lost 3 bases, V lost 7 bases, and 6 bases had no gene match. This CDR3 has 15 residues.

The rearrangement joins TRBV20-1 to TRBJ2-2; unclear D gene. Trimming pared 0 bases from V and 7 bases from J, leaving 12 bases between. This CDR3 comprises 14 residues. Germline loops: CDR1 DFQATT, CDR2 SNEGSKA (reference sequence). The CDR3 spells CSARDWGMFGELFF. Here the CDR3 DNA reads TGCAGTGCTAGAGATTGGGGAATGTTCGGGGAGCTGTTTTTT.

V and J are TRBV30 and TRBJ2-7; unclear D gene. Germline V gene sequence: CDR1 GTSNPN, CDR2 SVGIG (reference sequence). Between the trimmed V and J ends, which lost 1 base and 2 bases, there was a span of 9 bases. The length of the CDR3 is 13 residues. CDR3 in DNA: TGTGCCTGGAGTGAAGGATTTCCCTACGAGCAGTACTTC. It specifies CAWSEGFPYEQYF.

The rearrangement joins TRBV3-1 to TRBJ1-2, with D possibly matching TRBD1 (6 bases). This CDR3 spans 18 amino acids. From germline, CDR1 is LGHDT and CDR2 YNNKEL (reference sequence). The germline V and J ends were trimmed by 11 bases and 3 bases, with 31 bases remaining between them. The CDR3 DNA follows: TGTGCCTCCTCCCAAAGGTTACCCGGGGGCGCCGTCTACTATGGCTACACCTTC. This encodes CASSQRLPGGAVYYGYTF.

The CDR3 reads CASSQAPDRGPLNEQFF. In DNA form, the CDR3 reads TGTGCCAGCAGCCAAGCCCCGGACAGGGGCCCCTTAAATGAGCAGTTCTTC. V gene TRBV5-6 combines with J gene TRBJ2-1; TRBD1 aligns across 9 bases. V lost 4 bases, J lost 7 bases, and 15 bases stayed unmatched. CDR3 length: 17 amino acids. In germline, CDR1 is SGHDT, CDR2 YYEEEE.

This clonotype was counted many times. The rearrangement links TRBV4-2 to TRBJ2-5; TRBD1 might be the D (5 bases). CDR3 length: 14 residues. V gave up 0 bases and J gave up 6 bases, with 11 bases separating them. Germline CDR1 LGHNA, CDR2 YNFKEQ. The CDR3 nucleotides are TGTGCCAGCAGCCAAGATTCGCACAGGCAGACCCAGTACTTC. It translates to CASSQDSHRQTQYF.

In this sample, this clonotype turned up a few times. The chain links TRBV27 to TRBJ2-4; D is unclear. Between the trimmed V and J ends, which lost 6 bases and 4 bases, there was a span of 13 bases. Germline CDR1 MNHEY, CDR2 SMNVEV (reference sequence). The CDR3 is 14 amino acids. This CDR3 is CASSPGSHKNIQYF. The DNA for the CDR3 is TGTGCCAGCAGCCCGGGTAGCCATAAAAACATTCAGTACTTC.

The chain recombines TRBV6-1 with TRBJ2-1; TRBD2 is a possible D gene (5 bases). V lost 8 bases, J lost 8 bases, and 16 bases lay in between. Germline CDR1 is MNHNS and CDR2 is SASEGT. CDR3 size: 13 residues. The CDR3 sequence: CASARGANHEQFF. In DNA form, the CDR3 reads TGTGCCAGCGCCCGGGGAGCGAACCATGAGCAGTTCTTC.

The V and J genes are TRBV12-3 or TRBV12-4 and TRBJ2-3; D unclear. This CDR3 comprises 16 residues. The ends were cut back, 4 bases at V and 3 bases at J, with 17 bases in the middle. CDR3 loop: CASSSRPLVGTDTQYF. The CDR3 DNA reads as TGTGCCAGCAGTTCTAGACCGCTGGTGGGAACAGATACGCAGTATTTT.

The table lists this clonotype with a few counts. The CDR3 region is CSARGQGGVYEQYF. The CDR3 nucleotides are TGCAGTGCTAGGGGCCAGGGGGGGGTCTACGAGCAGTACTTC. The genes are TRBV20-1 and TRBJ2-7; either TRBD1 or TRBD2 may fit D (7 bases each). Trimming took 3 bases from V and 3 from J, leaving 15 bases between them. The CDR3 has 14 residues. CDR1 is DFQATT, CDR2 SNEGSKA, per germline (reference sequence).

V gene TRBV25-1 combines with J gene TRBJ2-7, with unresolved D. Germline V lookup: CDR1 MGHDK, CDR2 SYGVNS. There are 15 residues in the CDR3. Trimming took 1 base from V and 7 from J, leaving 17 bases between them. CDR3 bases: TGTGCCAGCAGTGAATCAGGTCGGCCAGGTGGGGAGCAGTACTTC. Its protein is CASSESGRPGGEQYF.

The gene calls are TRBV5-4 and TRBJ2-3; D is ambiguous. This CDR3 is 17 amino acids long. Germline CDR1 SGHNT, CDR2 YYREEE (reference sequence). Trimming pared 4 bases from V and 7 bases from J, leaving 25 bases between. CDR3 loop: CASSPGGSSRLGYTQYF. The CDR3 DNA is TGTGCCAGCAGCCCGGGCGGTAGTTCCCGATTGGGGTATACGCAGTATTTT.

In this sample, this clonotype turned up a few times. V gene TRBV19 combines with J gene TRBJ2-1, with a possible D match to TRBD1 (8 bases). V was trimmed by 7 bases and J by 9 bases, leaving 22 bases between them. The length of the CDR3 is 15 residues. Germline-derived CDR1 and CDR2 are LNHDA and SQIVND (reference sequence). CDR3 DNA: TGTGCCAGTACCTTTAACAGGGGGGGTCAGAGTGAGCAGTTCTTC. Its protein product is CASTFNRGGQSEQFF.

This sequence joins TRBV19 and TRBJ1-1, with D perhaps TRBD1 (6 bases). Per the germline V gene, CDR1 is LNHDA and CDR2 is SQIVND (reference sequence). This CDR3 has 14 residues. With 10 bases removed from V and 5 bases from J, the gap between germline ends came to 20 bases. The CDR3 nucleotides are TGTGCCACCGGACCCACAGGGAGTAGGACTGAAGCTTTCTTT. It codes for CATGPTGSRTEAFF. Based on the CDR3 plus reference TRBV19 and TRBJ1-1, the full variable domain is DGGITQSPKYLFRKEGQNVTLSCEQNLNHDAMYWYRQDPGQGLRLIYYSQIVNDFQKGDIAEGYSVSREKKESFPLTVTSAQKNPTAFYLCATGPTGSRTEAFFGQGTRLTVV.

This clonotype was seen a few times. The genes are TRBV11-2 and TRBJ2-1; a possible D gene is TRBD1 (6 bases). V shed 4 bases and J shed 8 bases, with 21 bases lying between them. Germline assignment: CDR1 SGHAT and CDR2 FQNNGV. The CDR3 extends over 16 amino acids. For the CDR3, the DNA is TGTGCCAGCAGCTGGCAGCTTCAACAAAAGGGGGATGAGCAGTTCTTC. Protein: CASSWQLQQKGDEQFF.

The sample holds a few counts of this clonotype. The chain is built from TRBV6-5 and TRBJ1-2, with 8 bases identical to TRBD1. Trimming cost V 6 bases and J 6 bases; bases outside gene matches: 3. CDR1 and CDR2 from the germline V gene are MNHEY and SVGAGI. This CDR3 region has 12 residues. CDR3 in DNA: TGTGCCAGCAGACGGACAGGGAATGGCTACACCTTC. This sequence encodes CASRRTGNGYTF.

This clonotype has only a few counts. The chain has TRBV5-8 and TRBJ2-1; a weak D match, TRBD2 (5 bases). Germline V gene lookup returns CDR1 SGHTS and CDR2 YDEGEE. This CDR3 contains 11 residues. Trimming pared 7 bases from V and 14 bases from J, leaving 16 bases between. This CDR3 is CASVFGVVEFF. CDR3 DNA sequence: TGTGCCAGCGTCTTCGGGGTCGTGGAGTTCTTC. Full variable domain (missing parts from reference TRBV5-8 and TRBJ2-1): EAGVTQSPTHLIKTRGQQATLRCSPISGHTSVYWYQQALGLGLQFLLWYDEGEERNRGNFPPRFSGRQFPNYSSELNVNALELEDSALYLCASVFGVVEFFGPGTRLTVL.

The chain is built from TRBV19 and TRBJ2-3; 12 nucleotides match TRBD2. Per germline, CDR1 LNHDA and CDR2 SQIVND (reference sequence). The V segment lost 6 bases and the J segment 4 bases; nucleotides outside the gene matches: 5. The CDR3 totals 15 residues. CDR3 DNA: TGTGCCAGTAGCACCGCTAGCGGGAGGGCAGATACGCAGTATTTT. The encoded protein is CASSTASGRADTQYF.

This clonotype has only a few counts. The rearrangement joins TRBV20-1 to TRBJ1-6; TRBD1 is a possible D gene (5 bases). V lost 5 bases and J 8 bases, leaving 13 bases between the germline ends. The CDR3 totals 13 residues. The V gene's germline CDR1 is DFQATT and CDR2 SNEGSKA (reference sequence). The DNA of the CDR3 is TGCAGTGCTGGGGCGGGGTCCCATTCACCCCTCCACTTT. This encodes CSAGAGSHSPLHF.

This chain connects TRBV20-1 to TRBJ2-1; TRBD2 aligns across 10 bases. Germline values: CDR1 DFQATT, CDR2 SNEGSKA (reference sequence). The CDR3 length is 18 residues. Germline trimming cut 8 bases from V and 4 bases from J; bases unmatched to any gene: 20. CDR3 DNA sequence: TGCAGTCCCTCCCAGATGGGTAGCGGGAGGTGGCTTTACAATGAGCAGTTCTTC. It encodes CSPSQMGSGRWLYNEQFF.

The chain joins TRBV15 to TRBJ2-5, with 7 nucleotides matching TRBD1. Trimming removed 3 bases from V and 6 bases from J; junction bases left unmatched: 7. This CDR3 has 14 residues. Germline-derived CDR1 and CDR2 are LNHNV and YYDKDF (reference sequence). The chain's CDR3 is CATSSPRGPKTQYF. CDR3 DNA sequence: TGTGCCACCAGCAGCCCTAGGGGGCCAAAGACCCAGTACTTC.

This chain joins TRBV7-3 and TRBJ2-1; no clear D gene. The CDR3 is made up of 16 amino acids. Germline V CDR1 and CDR2: SGHTA, FQGTGA. V was shortened by 0 bases and J by 6 bases, with 15 bases between the two germline ends. The CDR3 loop reads CASSLTPANVGNEQFF. The DNA of the CDR3 is TGTGCCAGCAGCTTAACGCCGGCTAACGTGGGCAATGAGCAGTTCTTC.